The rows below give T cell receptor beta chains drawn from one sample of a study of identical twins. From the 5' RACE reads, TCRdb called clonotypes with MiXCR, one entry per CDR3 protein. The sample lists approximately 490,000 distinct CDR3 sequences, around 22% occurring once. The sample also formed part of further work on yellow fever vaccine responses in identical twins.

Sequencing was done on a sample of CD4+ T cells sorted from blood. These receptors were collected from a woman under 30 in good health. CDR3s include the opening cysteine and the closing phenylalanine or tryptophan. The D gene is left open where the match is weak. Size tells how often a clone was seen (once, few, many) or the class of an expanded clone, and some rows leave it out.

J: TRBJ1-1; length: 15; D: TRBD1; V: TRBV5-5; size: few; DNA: TGTGCCAGCAGCTTGGCGACAGGGGGAGGGACTGAAGCTTTCTTT; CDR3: CASSLATGGGTEAFF
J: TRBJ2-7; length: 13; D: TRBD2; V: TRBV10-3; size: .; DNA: TGTGCCACCTGCCGGACTAGCGCCTACGAGCAGTACTTC; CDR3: CATCRTSAYEQYF
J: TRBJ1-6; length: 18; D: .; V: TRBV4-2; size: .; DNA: TGTGCCAGCAGCCAAGATCGAACTTGGACCTTGGGGGATGAACCCCTCCACTTT; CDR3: CASSQDRTWTLGDEPLHF
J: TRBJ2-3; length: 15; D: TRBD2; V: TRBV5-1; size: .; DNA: TGCGCCAGCCACCAACGACTAGCTAGCACAGATACGCAGTATTTT; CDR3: CASHQRLASTDTQYF
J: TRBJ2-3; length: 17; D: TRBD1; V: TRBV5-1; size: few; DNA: TGCGCCAGCAGCATGGATTCTCCCGGGACAGGCACAGATACGCAGTATTTT; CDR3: CASSMDSPGTGTDTQYF
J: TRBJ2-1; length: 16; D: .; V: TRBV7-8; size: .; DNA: TGTGCCAGCAGGAAACAGTCGGTCGGCTCCTACAATGAGCAGTTCTTC; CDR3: CASRKQSVGSYNEQFF
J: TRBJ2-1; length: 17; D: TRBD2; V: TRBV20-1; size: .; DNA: TGCAGTGCTAGGCCCGCGGGGGGCTTGAGCTCCTACAATGAGCAGTTCTTC; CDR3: CSARPAGGLSSYNEQFF
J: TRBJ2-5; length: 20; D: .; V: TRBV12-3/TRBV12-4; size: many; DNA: TGTGCCAGCACCTCGTTCCCGGGAAGCAATGCGGGGTCCCTACAAGAGACCCAGTACTTC; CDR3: CASTSFPGSNAGSLQETQYF
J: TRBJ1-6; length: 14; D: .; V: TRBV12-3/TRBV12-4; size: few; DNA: TGTGCCAGCAGTTTGGAGCCTTATAATTCACCCCTCCACTTT; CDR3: CASSLEPYNSPLHF
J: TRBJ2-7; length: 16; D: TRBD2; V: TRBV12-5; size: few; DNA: TGTGCTAGTGGTTTGGGGCTAGCGGGTGCCGCCTACGAGCAGTACTTC; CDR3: CASGLGLAGAAYEQYF